This T cell receptor (beta chain) comes out of a study of T cell repertoires in cytomegalovirus infection. Turning to the study itself: In public TCR beta signatures, there were indications of both CMV infection and matching HLA type.

One entry per CDR3 protein, called by TCRdb with MiXCR from the reads. The sample records hundreds of thousands of distinct CDR3 sequences, 20% to 30% being singletons. From germline, CDR1 is DFQATT and CDR2 SNEGSKA (reference sequence). The CDR3 has 10 residues. Between the trimmed V and J ends, which lost 3 bases and 9 bases, there was a span of 6 bases. Sequencing input: CD8+ T cells from PBMCs. The TCR comes from a human donor in good health (CMV status not recorded). Some clones in this sample may be carry-over from other donors' samples. The V gene is TRBV20-1, the J gene TRBJ2-1; D not certain. The CDR3 DNA follows: TGCAGTGCTAGCTTCGGTGAGCAGTTCTTC. Encoded protein: CSASFGEQFF.